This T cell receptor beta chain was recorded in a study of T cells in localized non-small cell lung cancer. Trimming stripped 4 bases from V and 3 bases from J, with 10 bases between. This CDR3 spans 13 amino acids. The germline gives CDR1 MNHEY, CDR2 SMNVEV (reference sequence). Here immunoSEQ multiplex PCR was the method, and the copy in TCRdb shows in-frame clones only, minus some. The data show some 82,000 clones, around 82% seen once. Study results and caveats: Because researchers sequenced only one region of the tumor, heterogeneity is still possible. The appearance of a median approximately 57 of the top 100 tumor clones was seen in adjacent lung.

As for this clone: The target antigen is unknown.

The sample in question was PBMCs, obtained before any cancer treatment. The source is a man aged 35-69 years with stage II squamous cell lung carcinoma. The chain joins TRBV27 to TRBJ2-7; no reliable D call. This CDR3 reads CASSSTLNYEQYF. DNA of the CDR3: TGTGCCAGCAGTTCCACCCTGAACTACGAGCAGTACTTC.